Shown below are 7 T cell receptor beta chains from a single sample sequenced in a study of neurological immune-mediated disorders. MiXCR was run by TCRdb on the 5' RACE reads, yielding one entry per CDR3 protein. This table has 60,000 or so distinct CDR3 sequences, 3% to 4% appearing once. The sample comprised PBMCs. Source of these receptors: a woman aged 55-75 years with multiple sclerosis.

This clonotype was detected many times. The genes are TRBV20-1 and TRBJ1-4; 9 bases are shared with TRBD1. Trimming took 4 bases from V and 7 from J; bases not matched to a gene: 7. The CDR3 has 14 amino acids. The germline CDR1 and CDR2 sequences are DFQATT and SNEGSKA (reference sequence). This CDR3 is CSAIDRGGSEKLFF. The CDR3 DNA sequence: TGCAGTGCTATAGACAGGGGGGGGAGTGAAAAACTGTTTTTT.

This clonotype was counted many times. The V gene is TRBV11-2, the J gene TRBJ2-5; 9 bases line up with TRBD2. Germline trimming cut 2 bases from V and 1 base from J; bases unmatched to any gene: 8. The CDR3 length is 17 residues. Germline V gene sequence: CDR1 SGHAT, CDR2 FQNNGV. The CDR3 coding sequence is TGTGCCAGCAGCTTATATTTGGCGGGGGGGACCCAAGAGACCCAGTACTTC. Residues: CASSLYLAGGTQETQYF. The whole variable domain, filled in from reference TRBV11-2 and TRBJ2-5, reads EAGVAQSPRYKIIEKRQSVAFWCNPISGHATLYWYQQILGQGPKLLIQFQNNGVVDDSQLPKDRFSAERLKGVDSTLKIQPAKLEDSAVYLCASSLYLAGGTQETQYFGPGTRLLVL.

Many counts were recorded for this clonotype. The V and J genes are TRBV5-5 and TRBJ2-1; TRBD2 matches 13 bases. Per the germline V gene, CDR1 is SGHKS and CDR2 is YYEKEE (reference sequence). CDR3 length equals 16 residues. J gave up 0 bases and V 4 bases, and 1 base lay outside the gene matches. CDR3 bases: TGTGCCAGCAGCCGGACTAGCGGGAGCTCCTACAATGAGCAGTTCTTC. Amino acids: CASSRTSGSSYNEQFF.

This clonotype was detected many times. V and J are TRBV3-1 and TRBJ2-4; weak D call: TRBD2 (6 bases). The CDR3 length is 15 residues. The germline V and J ends were trimmed by 1 base and 4 bases, with 11 bases remaining between them. Germline V gives CDR1 LGHDT, CDR2 YNNKEL (reference sequence). CDR3 nucleotide sequence: TGTGCCAGCAGCCAAGGCGCGGGGCCTAAAAACATTCAGTACTTC. It codes for CASSQGAGPKNIQYF.

By sample fraction, this clonotype is medium-sized. The chain uses TRBV29-1 and TRBJ2-5; D is undetermined. This CDR3 contains 12 residues. The germline V gene has CDR1 SQVTM and CDR2 ANQGSEA. V lost 3 bases and J lost 3, with 8 bases in between. CDR3 DNA: TGCAGCGTTGACCTAGGCGAAGAGACCCAGTACTTC. Its translation is CSVDLGEETQYF.

The table lists this clonotype with many counts. V is TRBV7-2 and J is TRBJ2-1; tentatively, D is TRBD1 or TRBD2 (5 bases each). Germline CDR1 reads SGHTA; CDR2 reads FQGNSA. Trimming stripped 1 base from V and 12 bases from J, with 13 bases between. The CDR3 has 13 amino acids. The CDR3: CASSLGSLGTQFF. CDR3 DNA sequence: TGTGCCAGCAGCTTAGGCAGCCTGGGGACGCAGTTCTTC.

This clonotype was picked up many times. The rearrangement links TRBV28 to TRBJ1-1; D not resolved. Trimming took off 6 bases at V and 6 bases at J, with 14 bases between the two ends. This CDR3 spans 13 amino acids. Germline V CDR1 and CDR2: MDHEN, SYDVKM. The CDR3 region has the DNA TGTGCCAGCAGATGGGGAGGCCTAGCTGAAGCTTTCTTT. It specifies CASRWGGLAEAFF. Looking up the rest from reference TRBV28 and TRBJ1-1 gives the full variable domain: DVKVTQSSRYLVKRTGEKVFLECVQDMDHENMFWYRQDPGLGLRLIYFSYDVKMKEKGDIPEGYSVSREKKERFSLILESASTNQTSMYLCASRWGGLAEAFFGQGTRLTVV.